This TCR beta chain was retrieved from a study of Ad26.COV2.S vaccination and SARS-CoV-2 variants. Study conclusions and caveats: Non-spike TCR breadth did not differ much between vaccine and placebo recipients. Breadth and depth estimates from TCRs may understate total T cell responses.

Treatment in this sample: 15 to 20 received Ad26.COV2.S at low or high dose, single or two shots; 5 received placebo; per-sample allocation not given. All samples were drawn on day 63, counting from the first vaccine or placebo injection. Aged 18-55 years, donor was enrolled in Boston in about 2020. Here immunoSEQ multiplex PCR was the method, and the copy in TCRdb shows in-frame clones only, minus some. The repertoire includes about 390,000 clones, 70% to 90% of them detected once, and roughly 3% sits in the top ten. V lost 3 bases and J lost 2, with 17 bases in between. Germline CDR1 and CDR2: SNHLY and FYNNEI. CDR3 size: 16 residues. Worth noting for this clone: Its antigen is currently unknown.

This chain joins TRBV2 and TRBJ2-7, with D perhaps given as TRBD1 or TRBD2 (5 bases each). The receptor was isolated from a person between 18 and 65 years old who received the Ad26.COV2.S COVID-19 vaccine or a placebo. The sample here was peripheral blood, taken in a trial of Ad26.COV2.S vaccine versus placebo. The CDR3 loop is CASSEGVGRRTYEQYF. CDR3 coding DNA: TGTGCCAGCAGTGAGGGGGTTGGGCGAAGGACCTACGAGCAGTACTTC. The full variable domain, completed using reference TRBV2 and TRBJ2-7, is EPEVTQTPSHQVTQMGQEVILRCVPISNHLYFYWYRQILGQKVEFLVSFYNNEISEKSEIFDDQFSVERPDGSNFTLKIRSTKLEDSAMYFCASSEGVGRRTYEQYFGPGTRLTVT.